This is a list of T cell receptor beta chains from one sample in a study of cytomegalovirus exposure and HLA in healthy donors. Clones were sequenced by immunoSEQ multiplex PCR, and TCRdb holds only the in-frame ones, with some missing. The data contain some 130,000 clones, 65% to 80% of them singletons. Input material: PBMCs. The receptors were gathered from a woman aged 18-30 years in good health and CMV-seronegative. CDR3s include the opening cysteine and the closing phenylalanine or tryptophan. The D gene is left open where the match is weak. The size entry is marked missing in some rows and otherwise reads once, few, many or a size class.

j_call d_call v_call clone_size cdr3_aa cdr3_nt
TRBJ1-1 - TRBV7-9 - CASSLGETEAFF TGTGCCAGCAGCTTAGGCGAGACTGAAGCTTTCTTT
TRBJ2-1 - TRBV5-1 - CACGRGLNNEQFF TGCGCCTGCGGCAGAGGGCTCAACAATGAGCAGTTCTTC
TRBJ1-2 TRBD1 TRBV6-5 - CASSYLSKTGRYGYTF TGTGCCAGCAGTTACTTATCTAAGACAGGGCGCTATGGCTACACCTTC
TRBJ1-5 - TRBV29-1 once CSVEWTPDQPQHF TGCAGCGTTGAGTGGACACCCGATCAGCCCCAGCATTTT
TRBJ1-2 TRBD1 TRBV4-2 - CASSQVSQGGMTGRTDPNYGYTF TGTGCCAGCAGCCAAGTCTCTCAAGGGGGGATGACAGGGAGGACCGACCCTAACTATGGCTACACCTTC
TRBJ2-1 TRBD2 TRBV27 - CASSRSGAYNEQFF TGTGCCAGCAGTCGCAGCGGGGCCTACAATGAGCAGTTCTTC
TRBJ1-1 - TRBV19 - CASTFTGNTEAFF TGTGCCAGTACCTTTACAGGGAACACTGAAGCTTTCTTT
TRBJ1-2 - TRBV6-1 - CASILEGVYGYTF TGTGCCAGCATTCTAGAAGGGGTCTATGGCTACACCTTC
TRBJ1-5 TRBD1 TRBV12-5 few CASGLVLGQGMRNQPQHF TGTGCTAGTGGTTTGGTTCTCGGACAGGGAATGAGAAATCAGCCCCAGCATTTT
TRBJ2-5 - TRBV30 - CAWIYDRGRPTETQYF TGTGCCTGGATTTACGATCGAGGGAGACCCACAGAGACCCAGTACTTC
TRBJ2-7 TRBD1 TRBV5-1 few CASSPNHRGRSYEQYF TGCGCCAGCAGCCCCAATCACAGGGGAAGATCCTACGAGCAGTACTTC
TRBJ2-5 - TRBV7-9 - CASSPDQAGPQETQYF TGTGCCAGCAGCCCCGACCAGGCTGGGCCCCAAGAGACCCAGTACTTC
TRBJ2-2 TRBD1 TRBV29-1 once CSVGQENGGELFF TGCAGCGTAGGACAGGAAAATGGCGGGGAGCTGTTTTTT
TRBJ1-2 - TRBV5-1 - CASSPVGGDYGYTF TGCGCCAGCAGCCCGGTAGGGGGTGACTATGGCTACACCTTC
TRBJ1-1 - TRBV9 - CASSVATGGLGEAFF TGTGCCAGCAGCGTAGCCACGGGGGGGCTTGGTGAAGCTTTCTTT
TRBJ2-1 TRBD2 TRBV5-1 - CASSLDLGTSGFLYNEQFF TGCGCCAGCAGCTTGGACCTCGGGACTAGCGGCTTCCTTTACAATGAGCAGTTCTTC
TRBJ1-2 - TRBV10-3 once CAISESTAGDYGYTF TGTGCCATCAGTGAGTCCACGGCCGGAGACTATGGCTACACCTTC
TRBJ2-7 - TRBV6-1 - CASSLLYEQYF TGTGCCAGCAGCCTCCTATACGAGCAGTACTTC
TRBJ1-1 - TRBV10-3 - CAISEQALNTEAFF TGTGCCATCAGTGAGCAGGCCTTGAACACTGAAGCTTTCTTT
TRBJ1-4 - TRBV25-1 - CASSDRQGFLSTNEKLFF TGTGCCAGCAGTGATCGGCAGGGATTCCTTTCAACTAATGAAAAACTGTTTTTT
TRBJ2-3 TRBD1 TRBV6-5 - CASRRDSSTDTQYF TGTGCCAGCAGACGGGACAGCAGCACAGATACGCAGTATTTT
TRBJ2-7 TRBD2 TRBV18 - CASSLPTSGWVEQYF TGTGCCAGCTCACTCCCGACTAGCGGCTGGGTGGAGCAGTACTTC
TRBJ1-1 - TRBV7-7 few CASSLGVKNTEAFF TGTGCCAGCAGCTTAGGCGTGAAGAACACTGAAGCTTTCTTT
TRBJ1-5 - TRBV18 - CASSPGPGNQPQHF TGTGCCAGCTCACCAGGCCCCGGCAATCAGCCCCAGCATTTT
TRBJ1-1 TRBD1 TRBV5-1 - CASSLGAQGITEAFF TGCGCCAGCAGCTTGGGGGCACAGGGGATCACTGAAGCTTTCTTT
TRBJ1-5 - TRBV5-1 - CASSFDRNQPQHF TGCGCCAGCAGCTTCGACAGGAATCAGCCCCAGCATTTT
TRBJ2-1 - TRBV2 - CASSVEGGYEQFF TGTGCCAGCAGTGTTGAGGGAGGCTATGAGCAGTTCTTC
TRBJ2-2 TRBD1 TRBV30 once CAWSGTGNTGELFF TGTGCCTGGAGTGGGACAGGAAACACCGGGGAGCTGTTTTTT
TRBJ2-2 - TRBV6-4 few CATSSGAHTGELFF TGTGCCACTTCAAGCGGAGCTCACACCGGGGAGCTGTTTTTT
TRBJ2-7 - TRBV6-1 - CASSEAAPDEQYF TGTGCCAGCAGTGAAGCAGCTCCTGACGAGCAGTACTTC
TRBJ1-1 - TRBV18 - CASSPDLVGTEAFF TGTGCCAGCTCACCAGACTTGGTCGGCACTGAAGCTTTCTTT
TRBJ2-1 - TRBV14 - CASSQTSASNNEQFF TGTGCCAGCAGCCAAACGTCTGCTAGTAACAATGAGCAGTTCTTC
TRBJ1-1 - TRBV15 - CATSRERVIGNTEAFF TGTGCCACCAGCAGAGAACGAGTGATCGGGAACACTGAAGCTTTCTTT
TRBJ1-5 TRBD1 TRBV30 - CAWATGGPYQPQHF TGTGCCTGGGCGACAGGGGGCCCCTATCAGCCCCAGCATTTT
TRBJ2-7 - TRBV5-4 - CASSFKGDNSYEQYF TGTGCCAGCAGCTTTAAGGGGGATAATTCCTACGAGCAGTACTTC
TRBJ1-4 - TRBV7-6 - CASSLGATTNEKLFF TGTGCCAGCAGCTTAGGGGCTACAACTAATGAAAAACTGTTTTTT
TRBJ1-5 - TRBV7-2 - CASTDSSNQPQHF TGTGCCAGTACCGACAGTAGCAATCAGCCCCAGCATTTT
TRBJ1-1 - TRBV19 once CASSNPGMNTEAFF TGTGCCAGTAGTAATCCAGGAATGAACACTGAAGCTTTCTTT
TRBJ1-1 - TRBV25-1 - CATRANTEAFF TGTGCCACGCGGGCAAACACTGAAGCTTTCTTT
TRBJ1-4 - TRBV21-1 once CASIGTLDEKLFF TGTGCCAGCATAGGGACTTTGGATGAAAAACTGTTTTTT
TRBJ1-1 TRBD1 TRBV5-1 once CASSLALGGGTEAFF TGCGCCAGCAGCTTGGCCTTAGGGGGCGGCACTGAAGCTTTCTTT
TRBJ2-7 TRBD2 TRBV27 - CASSLRTSGYEQYF TGTGCCAGCAGTTTACGGACTAGCGGCTACGAGCAGTACTTC
TRBJ1-6 - TRBV9 few CASSALESPLHF TGTGCCAGCAGCGCCCTCGAGTCACCCCTCCACTTT
TRBJ1-2 - TRBV7-2 - CASSLAATNYGYTF TGTGCCAGCAGCTTAGCGGCGACAAACTATGGCTACACCTTC
TRBJ2-2 TRBD2 TRBV18 - CASSPGTSEAGELFF TGTGCCAGCTCACCCGGGACTAGCGAGGCCGGGGAGCTGTTTTTT
TRBJ2-7 TRBD2 TRBV11-2 - CATKGLAGSNEQYF TGTGCCACTAAGGGACTAGCGGGAAGCAACGAGCAGTACTTC
TRBJ2-1 TRBD2 TRBV13 - CASSLGLPGGPREQFF TGTGCCAGCAGCTTAGGCCTACCGGGAGGGCCCAGGGAGCAGTTCTTC
TRBJ2-7 TRBD2 TRBV18 - CASSTSVSYEQYF TGTGCCAGCTCGACTAGCGTTTCCTACGAGCAGTACTTC
TRBJ1-2 - TRBV5-3 - CARGPRPHGYTF TGTGCCAGGGGGCCTCGCCCCCATGGCTACACCTTC
TRBJ1-2 TRBD1 TRBV7-9 - CASSQRQGDYGYTF TGTGCCAGCAGTCAAAGACAGGGGGATTATGGCTACACCTTC
TRBJ1-2 - TRBV4-2 - CASSQGFVGAGYTF TGTGCCAGCAGCCAAGGGTTCGTGGGGGCCGGCTACACCTTC
TRBJ2-7 - TRBV19 - CASSPGGPTSSYEQYF TGTGCCAGTAGTCCCGGGGGACCTACCAGCTCCTACGAGCAGTACTTC
TRBJ2-1 TRBD2 TRBV7-8 - CASSWPLAATYNEQFF TGTGCCAGCAGCTGGCCACTAGCGGCTACCTACAATGAGCAGTTCTTC
TRBJ2-1 - TRBV4-1 - CASSPFWIGSSNEQFF TGCGCCAGCAGCCCATTTTGGATCGGGTCTAGTAATGAGCAGTTCTTC